These 13 T cell receptor beta chains share one sample of origin, sequenced in a study of OX40 agonist ivuxolimab in advanced cancers. Assay used: immunoSEQ multiplex PCR; TCRdb lists only in-frame clones, some missing. There are some 76,000 clones in the sample; more than 85% occur only once, and less than 8% lies in the top ten. The material was CD4+ or CD8+ T cells sorted from blood, obtained in a trial of the OX40 agonist ivuxolimab. These TCRs come from an adult with an advanced solid tumor such as melanoma, head and neck, liver or kidney cancer.

This sequence joins TRBV4-1 and TRBJ1-6, with unresolved D. V lost 0 bases and J lost 7, with 10 bases in between. The CDR3 length is 15 residues. Germline CDR1 and CDR2: MGHRA and YSYEKL. This CDR3 is CASSQDQRPNSPLHF. DNA of the CDR3: TGCGCCAGCAGCCAAGACCAGAGACCGAATTCACCCCTCCACTTT.

The chain is built from TRBV29-1 and TRBJ1-1; maybe TRBD1 (5 bases). V was trimmed by 7 bases and J by 4 bases, leaving 22 bases between them. This CDR3 region has 15 residues. Germline CDR1 reads SQVTM; CDR2 reads ANQGSEA. The CDR3 nucleotides read TGCAGCGCAGTACCCCCGGGACTTTCGGCCACTGAAGCTTTCTTT. Its protein is CSAVPPGLSATEAFF.

The rearrangement uses TRBV7-2 and TRBJ1-1, with D perhaps TRBD1 (6 bases). Germline V CDR1 and CDR2: SGHTA, FQGNSA. The length of the CDR3 is 17 residues. Trimming pared 1 base from V and 0 bases from J, leaving 15 bases between. The CDR3 sequence is CASSLGPGEVMNTEAFF. DNA for the CDR3: TGTGCCAGCAGCTTAGGACCAGGGGAGGTAATGAACACTGAAGCTTTCTTT.

V and J are TRBV9 and TRBJ2-3, with 8 bases lining up with TRBD1. The V and J ends lost 0 bases and 0 bases, in that order; junction bases with no gene match: 6. The CDR3 runs 17 residues. Per the germline V gene, CDR1 is SGDLS and CDR2 is YYNGEE. CDR3 amino acids: CASSVATGDTSTDTQYF. CDR3 bases: TGTGCCAGCAGCGTAGCGACAGGGGATACTAGCACAGATACGCAGTATTTT. Filled out from reference TRBV9 and TRBJ2-3, the complete variable domain reads DSGVTQTPKHLITATGQRVTLRCSPRSGDLSVYWYQQSLDQGLQFLIQYYNGEERAKGNILERFSAQQFPDLHSELNLSSLELGDSALYFCASSVATGDTSTDTQYFGPGTRLTVL.

As concerns this clone: The identical CDR3 is also encoded by other nucleotide sequences in the sample. This rearrangement joins TRBV27 to TRBJ2-1; D is uncertain. Germline V CDR1 and CDR2: MNHEY, SMNVEV (reference sequence). CDR3 length equals 14 residues. The V and J ends lost 2 bases and 4 bases respectively, with 9 bases between them. In DNA, the CDR3 is TGTGCCAGCAGTTTAGGTAGATATTACAATGAGCAGTTCTTC. It is translated as CASSLGRYYNEQFF.

The rearrangement joins TRBV13 to TRBJ2-7, with D possibly being TRBD2 (6 bases). The V gene lost 0 bases and the J gene lost 6 bases, with 9 bases spanning the gap. CDR3 length: 13 residues. From germline, CDR1 is PRHDT and CDR2 FYEKMQ (reference sequence). CDR3 in DNA: TGTGCCAGCAGCTTAGGCGCCGGGAGCGAGCAGTACTTC. This encodes CASSLGAGSEQYF.

The chain is built from TRBV6-5 and TRBJ2-3, with D perhaps matching TRBD2 (7 bases). Per the germline V gene, CDR1 is MNHEY and CDR2 is SVGAGI. CDR3 length equals 14 residues. V lost 4 bases to trimming and J lost 5 bases, with 13 bases between them. The CDR3 region is CASSWGEGGDTQYF. The CDR3 DNA sequence: TGTGCCAGCAGTTGGGGGGAGGGGGGAGATACGCAGTATTTT.

The chain links TRBV9 to TRBJ2-7; TRBD1 agrees at 8 bases. Germline V gene data show CDR1 as SGDLS and CDR2 as YYNGEE. V lost 0 bases to trimming and J lost 0 bases; unmatched junction nucleotides: 2. The CDR3 is made up of 15 amino acids. CDR3 DNA sequence: TGTGCCAGCAGCGTAGCTGGGACAGGCTCCTACGAGCAGTACTTC. Translation gives CASSVAGTGSYEQYF.

In its sample, this clone was seen once. The V gene is TRBV27, the J gene TRBJ1-6; D is possibly TRBD1 (5 bases). Germline V gene sequence: CDR1 MNHEY, CDR2 SMNVEV (reference sequence). The CDR3 extends over 16 amino acids. V lost 0 bases to trimming and J lost 8 bases, with 14 bases between them. Written as DNA, the CDR3 is TGTGCCAGCAGTTTATCGGCGCAGGGATACTATTCACCCCTCCACTTT. It codes for CASSLSAQGYYSPLHF.

The chain employs TRBV2 and TRBJ1-5, with D uncertain. V was shortened by 3 bases and J by 7 bases, with 4 bases between the two germline ends. CDR1 is SNHLY and CDR2 is FYNNEI in the germline V gene. This CDR3 is 11 amino acids long. In nucleotides, the CDR3 is TGTGCCAGCAGTGACGGGCAGCCCCAGCATTTT. This sequence encodes CASSDGQPQHF.

The J gene is TRBJ1-1, the V gene TRBV10-1; D may be TRBD1 (5 bases). With 7 bases removed from V and 6 bases from J, the gap between germline ends came to 15 bases. The CDR3 consists of 13 residues. Per germline, CDR1 WNHNN and CDR2 SYGVQD (reference sequence). CDR3 protein: CASNPGGSAEAFF. CDR3 sequence (DNA): TGCGCCAGCAATCCGGGGGGTTCGGCTGAAGCTTTCTTT.

This chain joins TRBV29-1 and TRBJ1-2; 10 nucleotides match TRBD1. Germline V lookup: CDR1 SQVTM, CDR2 ANQGSEA. Unmatched junction bases numbered 16, after V lost 4 bases and J lost 8 bases. The CDR3 is 16 amino acids. This CDR3 reads CSVGSDRGPPLYGYTF. Written as DNA, the CDR3 is TGCAGCGTTGGCTCTGACAGGGGGCCCCCCCTATACGGCTACACCTTC.

The chain combines TRBV4-1 with TRBJ1-5; a weak D match, TRBD1 (6 bases). Trimming took off 1 base at V and 5 bases at J, with 9 bases between the two ends. The CDR3 spans 14 residues. The germline CDR1 and CDR2 sequences are MGHRA and YSYEKL. The CDR3 nucleotides are TGCGCCAGCAGCCAAGCCCAGGGGCATCAGCCCCAGCATTTT. Protein product: CASSQAQGHQPQHF.